This note documents a single TCR beta chain sequence. No antigen is known for it. Nothing much larger sits one base from this clone, and base qualities are not available. CDR1 and CDR2, per the germline V gene, are SNHLY and FYNNEI. V has 8 bases trimmed and J has 6 bases trimmed; junction bases matching no gene number 5. The CDR3, from cysteine to phenylalanine, totals 13 residues. The retained sequence is limited to the CDR3, 39 bases, with the frame set at the first base. The data are from a study of cytomegalovirus exposure and HLA in healthy donors (dated by TCRdb to 2017 to 2019). Study-level background: An earlier analysis of 550 to 700 of the donors reported approximately 270 Gb of sequence data and more than 90 million unique TCR beta sequences from some 180 million T cells. Using immunosequencing, the study profiled T cell repertoires from around 680 subjects and related those repertoires to cytomegalovirus serostatus. The genetic ancestry cluster associated with self-reported Caucasian donors included about 81% of the 300 to 450 genotyped donors. In the later analysis, no new phenotypic data were used to find candidate immune exposures; instead, reliance was placed on TCR beta sequences and their occurrence across donors. To predict cytomegalovirus infection status, the study combined high-throughput TCR immunosequencing, statistical association of individual TCRs with disease status, and machine learning. To study patterns of TCR occurrence, a later analysis re-analyzed previously published TCR beta repertoires from around 660 donors and added high-resolution HLA genotyping. A separate validation cohort of 100 to 150 different subjects was used in addition to the roughly 670-subject first cohort. An early release covering about 600 HLA-typed donors comprised approximately 290 gigabases of sequencing data and tens of millions of unique TCR sequences. Class I and class II HLA loci were covered by the typing at four-digit resolution. Among several hundred genotyped donors of the cohort, an average of approximately 200,000 unique TCR beta nucleotide sequences was sequenced per donor, of which approximately 18% were non-productive. Because of strong linkage in the cohort, five DR-DQ haplotypes were treated as single units for association and clustering. All discovery cohort repertoires had been generated on a single sequencing platform. Typing coverage varied by locus: about 629-640 donors for A, B, C, DRB1 and DQB1; about 520 for DQA1; around 610 for DPA1; around 490 for DPB1. The aim of the study was to test whether cataloging public T cell receptors could identify signatures of past pathogen exposure. A later genetic analysis used genome-wide SNP genotypes for about 65% of the roughly 700 donors, treating that subset as a discovery cohort. Donor age, sex, ethnicity and CMV serostatus were compiled together with the repertoire data. In an earlier analysis of around 540 of the donors, high-throughput TCR beta sequencing was used to judge whether each TCR beta V gene segment behaved as functional or pseudogenic.

Libraries came from the immunoSEQ multiplex PCR assay. A mixture of 60 forward primers for TCR Vbeta segments and 13 reverse primers for TCR Jbeta segments was used in the multiplex PCR. A multiplex PCR assay on genomic DNA amplified the CDR3 region of rearranged TCR beta genes. On the Illumina HiSeq System, the amplified TCR beta libraries were sequenced as 87-base-pair reads. In the source study's methods: Across the roughly 600 repertoires, a later analysis counted some 80 million unique TCR beta chains, around 11 million of which were shared by at least two donors. To remove PCR and sequencing errors, raw reads were error-corrected and collapsed into unique sequences using a nearest-neighbor algorithm that merged closely related sequences. CDR3 sequences were aligned to IMGT reference sequences to assign V, D and J gene segments. For a sequence to be retained, a match of at least six nucleotides was required to both a V gene segment and a J gene segment. Rearrangements were called productive when the CDR3 lacked stop codons and stayed in frame with V and J; all others were non-productive. Following IMGT convention, CDR3 was defined as the stretch from the second conserved V-encoded cysteine to the conserved J-encoded phenylalanine. Sequences without an unambiguous match to a single V gene segment were excluded from the earlier analysis of about 600 of the donors. An earlier analysis of a few hundred of the donors called V segments functional above 56.7% productive rearrangements and segregating when the between-donor standard deviation exceeded 5%. A statistical classification framework was built for diagnosing cytomegalovirus status from the catalog of TCR beta chain sequences. In a later analysis, V and J genes were assigned by comparing TCR nucleotide sequences against IMGT/GENE-DB human TR gene sequences. In a later analysis, CDR3 sequences and most-parsimonious VDJ recombination scenarios were assigned using the TCRdist pipeline. In a later analysis, each TCR beta chain was defined by its CDR3 amino acid sequence together with its V-gene family, and reads without a unique V-gene family were excluded. As a way to deal with suspected cross-contamination and a sequencing artifact, a later analysis dropped hundreds of nucleotide sequences that were highly shared and had low generation probability. In a later analysis, a clonal expansion index for each public chain was calculated from normalized within-repertoire ranks of inferred template counts. In a later analysis, generation probabilities were computed with a VDJ recombination model fitted to out-of-frame rearrangements, and the resulting probabilities were checked against IGoR. In a later analysis, hypergeometric tests were used to score TCR-TCR, TCR-HLA and TCR-CMV co-occurrence, with a repertoire-size bias correction applied to TCR pairs. False discovery rates were estimated in a later analysis by permuting HLA or CMV assignments 20 times. In a later analysis, co-occurring TCRs were grouped with DBSCAN, and TCRdist sequence similarity was added when clustering was performed within HLA-allele-positive subsets. For co-occurrence clustering, repertoires with fewer than 30,000 or more than 120,000 public chains were excluded, along with 4 to 6 repertoires with anomalous nucleotide sharing. TCRdb took this table from immuneACCESS and kept in-frame rearrangements with V and J called. Such tables lack part of the clones; where checked against another copy, unresolved V genes explain under half of the gap, and the rest is unexplained. V and J calls and clone size are those listed in that table; D and trimming were worked out from the DNA. A total of under 150,000 clones appear in this sample, roughly 78% of them only once. 4.2% of the sample comes from the top ten.

The cohort was made up of 650 to 700 healthy bone marrow donors. Cohort members were all nominally healthy when sampled, although unrecorded immune exposures were likely present. The donor tested CMV seropositive, placing the donor among the approximately 290 seropositive members of the cohort. Every donor gave a peripheral blood sample, and the peripheral blood mononuclear cells from that sample were used for TCR beta sequencing. Genomic DNA was extracted from the blood cell samples with the Qiagen DNeasy Blood Extraction Kit. General study outcomes and caveats: According to the authors, the approach could potentially be generalized to other disease states and immunological phenotypes. In a later analysis, some 18,000 TCR beta sequences were associated with specific HLA alleles at a false discovery rate of 0.05. In both the original and validation cohorts, the classifier was reported to diagnose cytomegalovirus status with high specificity and sensitivity. A cluster of highly shared sequence variants was judged likely to be a technical artifact of the sequencing pipeline. A later analysis found that TCR association rates varied across HLA loci, with DRB1 alleles showing the most associated TCRs and HLA-C alleles the fewest. In this cohort, only TCR beta chains were sequenced, and detectable features were limited by the absence of alpha or paired-chain data. In vitro tests confirmed that a few of the cytomegalovirus-associated TCR beta chains recognize cytomegalovirus antigens. A later analysis found that HLA-associated TCR beta chains were more clonally expanded and had lower generation probabilities than equally common non-associated chains. Around 16 rarely observed V segments, including chromosome 9 orphons, were excluded from the earlier analysis of approximately 500 of the donors because counts were too low. Most TCR sequences were observed very rarely across donors, whereas some public TCRs were present in many individuals. In a later genetic analysis, a missense DCLRE1C variant was associated with V-gene and J-gene trimming of TCR beta chains, and the association was replicated in an independent cohort. Correlated functional status among segregating V segments might reflect linkage disequilibrium, but an unknown experimental factor could not be ruled out. Because HLA typing was unavailable for some donors at each locus, only the typed subset was used in association tests. Some IMGT-functional V segments, including TRBV6-2 and TRBV6-3, could not be distinguished by the 87-base-pair reads and were therefore excluded. Roughly uniform sequencing depth across donors was assumed in presence/absence analyses, although this assumption may not hold. In a later analysis, most CMV-associated TCR beta chains were found to appear HLA-restricted, with HLA associations seemingly driven largely by CMV exposure. For the cohort, immune exposure information was limited to CMV serostatus. A total of 150 or so TCR beta chains were listed by the study as associated with cytomegalovirus. In a later genetic analysis, fewer N-insertions in productive TCRs were reported among donors in an Asian-associated ancestry cluster than the 666-donor mean. When HLA alleles, especially DR and DQ, strongly co-occurred, attributing TCR associations to individual alleles was difficult. In a later analysis, several top co-occurrence clusters were reported to appear linked to parvovirus B19, influenza, CMV and Epstein-Barr virus. An earlier analysis of around 540 of the donors showed that most TCR beta V segments appeared in productive rearrangements either about 87% or about 30% of the time, which broadly matched IMGT annotations. A further reported finding was that TCR beta sequences accurately predicted the HLA-A and HLA-B alleles for most subjects in the first cohort.

Recombination connected TRBV2 to TRBJ1-5, with TRBD1 matching 9 junction bases. Sequenced material: PBMCs. This TCR came from a man aged 50 or older in good health and CMV-seropositive. The CDR3 reads CASAGQGGQPQHF. The nucleotide sequence is TGTGCCAGCGCGGGACAGGGCGGTCAGCCCCAGCATTTT.